This T cell receptor (beta chain) came from a study of cytomegalovirus exposure and HLA in healthy donors. Points from the study as a whole: Excluded: some indistinguishable V segments such as TRBV6-2 and TRBV6-3.

PCR amplification relied on 60 Vbeta primers (plus 13 Jbeta primers). Libraries were prepared by immunoSEQ multiplex PCR; TCRdb keeps only in-frame clonotypes and omits some of them. Altogether about 120,000 clones are present, roughly 80% being singletons, with the ten largest covering 1.5%. The CDR3 runs to 13 residues. The germline CDR1 and CDR2 sequences are LNHDA and SQIVND (reference sequence). Trimming took 5 bases from V and 5 from J; bases not matched to a gene: 6. Details on this clone: The target antigen is unknown.

This rearrangement joins TRBV19 to TRBJ2-7; 7 bases line up with TRBD1. Sequencing was performed on PBMCs. The clonotype was recovered from a woman between 18 and 29 years old in good health and CMV-seronegative. The CDR3 DNA sequence: TGTGCCAGTAGTCCCGACAGGGCTAACGAGCAGTACTTC. Protein product: CASSPDRANEQYF.